A selection of T cell receptor beta chains follows, all from one sample in a study of blood T cells in healthy people across ages. TCRdb itself ran the 5' RACE reads through MiXCR, one entry per CDR3 protein. The repertoire consists of about a million distinct CDR3 sequences, with about 53% occurring once and the leading ten covering around 21%. The sample comprised blood. These receptors were taken from a woman in her fifties or sixties in good health. The CDR3 runs from the conserved cysteine through the conserved F or W. The D gene is left open where the match is weak. Rows may omit the clone size; those that give it use once, few, many or a size class.

cdr3_nt cdr3_aa clone_size v_call d_call j_call
TGCGCCAGCAGCTATGGACAGACCTCGGGCGGGGAGCTGTTTTTT CASSYGQTSGGELFF - TRBV5-1 - TRBJ2-2
TGTGCCAGCAGCGGAGGGGTTGGGAGATTACTTTCCAATGAGCAGTTCTTC CASSGGVGRLLSNEQFF - TRBV28 - TRBJ2-1
TGCAGTGCTAGAGTCGGTCTAGCGGAACGCTACGAGCAGTACTTC CSARVGLAERYEQYF - TRBV20-1 TRBD2 TRBJ2-7
TGTGCCAGCAGTGGACTATGGAATGAGCAGTACTTC CASSGLWNEQYF - TRBV6-1 - TRBJ2-5
TGTGCCAGCAGTTTAATGGGACTAGCGGGAGATACGCAGTATTTT CASSLMGLAGDTQYF - TRBV12-3/TRBV12-4 TRBD2 TRBJ2-3
TGTGCCAGCAGCCAGGAACGGACCTCCTACGAGCAGTACTTC CASSQERTSYEQYF few TRBV3-1 - TRBJ2-7
TGTGCCAGCAGCTTGGCAGAGACCCAGTACTTC CASSLAETQYF many TRBV12-3/TRBV12-4 - TRBJ2-5
TGTGCCAGCAGTCTCCCATGGAACACTGAAGCTTTCTTT CASSLPWNTEAFF - TRBV6-2/TRBV6-3 - TRBJ1-1
TGTGCCAGCAAAAAGGAGGCCTCCTACAATGAGCAGTACTTC CASKKEASYNEQYF - TRBV12-3/TRBV12-4 - TRBJ2-7
TGTGCCAGCTCACCACCTCTGCGGGACGCAGGCTATGGCTACACCTTC CASSPPLRDAGYGYTF few TRBV18 - TRBJ1-2
TGTGCCAGCAGCTCCTACAGGGACCAAGAGACCCAGTACTTC CASSSYRDQETQYF few TRBV5-5 - TRBJ2-5